This T cell receptor (beta chain) is drawn from a study of beta chain features in type 1 diabetes. Across the whole study: Age, gender and cell yields were similar between patients and healthy donors. Examination of sorted cells across all samples involved around 100,000,000 cells.

The V gene's germline CDR1 is MDHEN and CDR2 SYDVKM. V lost 3 bases and J lost 2; bases outside the gene matches: 4. The CDR3 is 15 residues long. As every portion of the isolated RNA was reverse transcribed, the sequencing read expressed TCRB transcripts. Reads from naive, central memory and regulatory T cell samples averaged about 3.57 million. Only in-frame clones appear in the TCRdb table, and some are missing; sequencing was by immunoSEQ multiplex PCR. The sample contains about 330,000 clones, approximately 9.9% of which appear only once. J is TRBJ1-2 and V is TRBV28, with 9 positions matching TRBD1. The specimen was naive CD4+ T cells from blood. The receptor comes from a woman in her twenties or thirties in good health. CDR3 region: CASSLTGTGNYGYTF. CDR3 DNA sequence: TGTGCCAGCAGTTTGACCGGGACAGGGAACTATGGCTACACCTTC.